These 27 T cell receptor beta chains were sequenced from one sample in a study of cytomegalovirus exposure and HLA in healthy donors. Method: immunoSEQ multiplex PCR; TCRdb's copy keeps in-frame clones and lacks some. The sample holds about 71,000 clones, 94% seen once. Sequenced sample: PBMCs. These receptors were obtained from a woman under 30 in good health and CMV-seronegative.

The gene calls are TRBV7-9 and TRBJ1-1; D possibly corresponds to TRBD1 (6 bases). This CDR3 has 17 amino acids. Trimming removed 4 bases from V and 2 bases from J, with 20 bases in between. Germline CDR1 and CDR2: SEHNR and FQNEAQ (reference sequence). The CDR3 here is CASSSGQNRAENTEAFF. In nucleotides, the CDR3 is TGTGCCAGCAGCTCAGGTCAAAACAGGGCGGAAAACACTGAAGCTTTCTTT.

The chain recombines TRBV6-6 with TRBJ2-7, with 9 bases fitting TRBD1. The trim removed 0 bases at V and 3 bases at J, leaving 3 bases unmatched. Germline CDR1 and CDR2: MNHNY and SVGAGI (reference sequence). CDR3 length: 15 residues. CDR3 sequence (DNA): TGTGCCAGCAGTTACTCCGGGACAGGGAACTACGAGCAGTACTTC. This translates into CASSYSGTGNYEQYF.

This chain links TRBV2 with TRBJ2-5; D might be TRBD1 (6 bases). Per the germline V gene, CDR1 is SNHLY and CDR2 is FYNNEI. V shed 6 bases and J shed 2 bases, with 10 bases lying between them. There are 13 residues in the CDR3. CDR3 amino acids: CASSGTGQETQYF. The CDR3 coding sequence is TGTGCCAGCAGCGGTACAGGGCAAGAGACCCAGTACTTC.

This chain uses TRBV5-4 with TRBJ2-3, with 7 bases fitting TRBD2. CDR1 SGHNT and CDR2 YYREEE come from the germline V gene (reference sequence). This CDR3 has 15 amino acids. The J segment lost 2 bases and the V segment lost 2 bases, leaving 5 bases of the junction unmatched. The CDR3 loop reads CASSFRGRDTDTQYF. CDR3 nucleotides: TGTGCCAGCAGCTTCAGAGGGAGGGACACAGATACGCAGTATTTT.

This chain connects TRBV25-1 to TRBJ2-5; 7 positions match TRBD1. The trim removed 6 bases at V and 1 base at J, leaving 5 bases unmatched. From germline, CDR1 is MGHDK and CDR2 SYGVNS. The CDR3 extends over 14 amino acids. The CDR3 reads CASSSQGSQETQYF. The CDR3 nucleotides are TGTGCCAGCAGCTCACAGGGGTCCCAAGAGACCCAGTACTTC.

The rearrangement links TRBV9 to TRBJ1-4; tentative D call: TRBD1 (5 bases). The CDR3 has 14 amino acids. V lost 0 bases and J lost 8, with 11 bases in between. Germline lookup yields CDR1 SGDLS and CDR2 YYNGEE. CDR3 in amino acids: CASSVAGGEEKLFF. CDR3 DNA sequence: TGTGCCAGCAGCGTAGCCGGGGGGGAGGAAAAACTGTTTTTT.

The gene calls are TRBV5-4 and TRBJ1-2; TRBD1 is a possible D gene (6 bases). This CDR3 region has 15 residues. V lost 2 bases to trimming and J lost 4 bases, with 15 bases between them. Looked up from germline, CDR1 is SGHNT and CDR2 is YYREEE (reference sequence). The CDR3, as DNA: TGTGCCAGCAGCTTCCAAACAGGGCCCATCTATGGCTACACCTTC. Amino acids: CASSFQTGPIYGYTF.

This rearrangement joins TRBV19 to TRBJ2-7, with D tentatively TRBD2 (6 bases). Germline loops: CDR1 LNHDA, CDR2 SQIVND (reference sequence). Trimming took off 9 bases at V and 3 bases at J, with 9 bases between the two ends. CDR3 length equals 11 residues. CDR3 sequence (DNA): TGTGCCAGCGGTAGCGGCTACGAGCAGTACTTC. Translated, it gives CASGSGYEQYF.

The chain is built from TRBV9 and TRBJ1-5; D might be TRBD1 (6 bases). This CDR3 spans 15 amino acids. Germline assignment: CDR1 SGDLS and CDR2 YYNGEE. Trimming cost V 3 bases and J 3 bases, with 13 bases left between them. The CDR3 here is CASSAAQGDNQPQHF. The CDR3 DNA follows: TGTGCCAGCAGCGCTGCACAGGGAGACAATCAGCCCCAGCATTTT.

The chain carries TRBV6-4 and TRBJ2-2; D not resolved. The CDR3 sequence is 13 residues long. V lost 2 bases and J lost 6, with 7 bases in between. Germline V gene lookup returns CDR1 MRHNA and CDR2 SNTAGT. The CDR3 DNA reads as TGTGCCAGCAGTGACCGAGCGTCCGGGGAGCTGTTTTTT. This gives the protein CASSDRASGELFF.

The V and J genes are TRBV13 and TRBJ1-2; D is possibly TRBD1 (6 bases). CDR3 length equals 13 residues. The germline V gene has CDR1 PRHDT and CDR2 FYEKMQ (reference sequence). Between the trimmed V and J ends, which lost 0 bases and 8 bases, there was a span of 10 bases. CDR3 DNA: TGTGCCAGCAGCTTAGGACAGGGCGAAGGCTACACCTTC. Translation: CASSLGQGEGYTF.

The chain recombines TRBV30 with TRBJ1-2; a weak D match, TRBD1 (5 bases). Deletions cut 7 bases from V and 8 bases from J, with 17 bases between. CDR1 and CDR2 from the germline V gene are GTSNPN and SVGIG (reference sequence). This CDR3 comprises 12 residues. The CDR3 protein is CAYSRRGGGYTF. The CDR3 DNA reads as TGTGCCTACTCACGGCGGGGGGGAGGCTACACCTTC.

This chain uses TRBV7-2 with TRBJ2-2; TRBD2 matches 9 bases. This CDR3 spans 15 amino acids. CDR1 is SGHTA, CDR2 FQGNSA, per germline. V lost 5 bases and J lost 4; bases outside the gene matches: 5. The CDR3 region has the DNA TGTGCCAGCAGCGAGCGGGGGGCTGGCACCGGGGAGCTGTTTTTT. Encoded protein: CASSERGAGTGELFF. Together with reference TRBV7-2 and TRBJ2-2, the CDR3 gives the full variable domain: GAGVSQSPSNKVTEKGKDVELRCDPISGHTALYWYRQSLGQGLEFLIYFQGNSAPDKSGLPSDRFSAERTGGSVSTLTIQRTQQEDSAVYLCASSERGAGTGELFFGEGSRLTVL.

The chain joins TRBV1 to TRBJ2-7; the D call TRBD2 from the table was never checked on the DNA. TRBV1 is a recognized pseudogene. CDR3 length: 15 amino acids. CDR3 loop: CTSSQGLAGSYEQYF. CDR3 nucleotide sequence: TGCACCAGCAGCCAAGGACTAGCGGGCTCCTACGAGCAGTACTTC.

This rearrangement joins TRBV7-2 to TRBJ2-1, with 11 bases fitting TRBD2. The CDR3 length is 15 residues. Germline V gene sequence: CDR1 SGHTA, CDR2 FQGNSA. V lost 4 bases to trimming and J lost 8 bases; unmatched junction nucleotides: 7. As DNA, the CDR3 is TGTGCCAGCAGCTCCTTAGCGGGGGGGCCCTATGAGCAGTTCTTC. It codes for CASSSLAGGPYEQFF.

This chain connects TRBV28 to TRBJ2-3; D is undetermined. The CDR3 extends over 13 amino acids. Germline CDR1 reads MDHEN; CDR2 reads SYDVKM. V dropped 6 bases and J dropped 3 bases, with 10 bases sitting between them. The DNA for the CDR3 is TGTGCCAGCAGCGAGTACCGTACAGATACGCAGTATTTT. Its translation: CASSEYRTDTQYF.

This clone is a singleton in its sample. This sequence joins TRBV25-1 and TRBJ1-6; 7 bases agree with TRBD1. V was clipped by 1 base and J by 7 bases; unmatched bases: 4. Per germline, CDR1 MGHDK and CDR2 SYGVNS. This CDR3 has 15 amino acids. CDR3 DNA sequence: TGTGCCAGCAGTGAATGGGGACAGTTGAATTCACCCCTCCACTTT. Its protein is CASSEWGQLNSPLHF.

This clone was observed a single time. This rearrangement joins TRBV6-1 to TRBJ2-7; D uncertain. Germline V gives CDR1 MNHNS, CDR2 SASEGT. The CDR3 has 11 residues. Trimming cost V 9 bases and J 4 bases, with 10 bases left between them. The CDR3 sequence is CASKEEYEQYF. DNA for the CDR3: TGTGCCAGTAAAGAGGAATACGAGCAGTACTTC.

This clone was seen just once. The CDR3 protein is CASNRAGTEAFF. CDR3 nucleotides: TGTGCCAGTAACAGGGCTGGCACTGAAGCTTTCTTT. The chain links TRBV19 to TRBJ1-1, with a tentative D call TRBD1 (6 bases). The CDR3 contains 12 residues. Germline CDR1 is LNHDA and CDR2 is SQIVND (reference sequence). V lost 7 bases and J 4 bases, leaving 10 bases between the germline ends.

The rearrangement links TRBV6-5 to TRBJ2-1; no reliable D call. Germline V gene data show CDR1 as MNHEY and CDR2 as SVGAGI. Trimming cost V 6 bases and J 10 bases, with 13 bases left between them. CDR3 length: 12 amino acids. CDR3 sequence (DNA): TGTGCCAGCAGCCGCGGCACACGAGAGCAGTTCTTC. This translates into CASSRGTREQFF.

The chain employs TRBV18 and TRBJ2-3; D may be TRBD2 (6 bases). CDR3 length: 17 amino acids. CDR1 KGHSH and CDR2 LQKENI come from the germline V gene. The V gene lost 2 bases and the J gene lost 0 bases, with 15 bases spanning the gap. The CDR3 sequence: CASSPLSRGSSTDTQYF. The CDR3 DNA follows: TGTGCCAGCTCACCATTATCGCGGGGTTCTAGCACAGATACGCAGTATTTT.

The chain couples TRBV7-2 to TRBJ2-1, with 8 bases aligning to TRBD1. J lost 3 bases, V lost 3 bases, and 7 bases had no gene match. This CDR3 spans 16 amino acids. CDR1 and CDR2 (germline): SGHTA, FQGNSA. The CDR3 nucleotides read TGTGCCAGCAGCTTTAGAGGGACAGGCATCTACAATGAGCAGTTCTTC. Translation: CASSFRGTGIYNEQFF.

V is TRBV7-2 and J is TRBJ1-2; D remains unclear. Germline CDR1 is SGHTA and CDR2 is FQGNSA. Trimming left V 2 bases short and J 6 bases short, with 13 bases between. The CDR3 is 14 residues long. This chain's CDR3 is CASSLKVFGDGYTF. CDR3 in DNA: TGTGCCAGCAGCTTAAAGGTTTTCGGGGATGGCTACACCTTC.

In its sample, this clone was seen once. This sequence joins TRBV5-5 and TRBJ2-3, with D tentatively TRBD2 (7 bases). Between the trimmed V and J ends, which lost 4 bases and 3 bases, there was a span of 18 bases. Germline CDR1 and CDR2: SGHKS and YYEKEE (reference sequence). CDR3 length equals 16 residues. The CDR3 sequence is CASSAFWGGETDTQYF. The CDR3 DNA follows: TGTGCCAGCAGCGCTTTCTGGGGGGGCGAAACAGATACGCAGTATTTT.

J is TRBJ2-5 and V is TRBV10-3; maybe TRBD2 (5 bases). Looked up from germline, CDR1 is ENHRY and CDR2 is SYGVKD. Trimming took off 5 bases at V and 1 base at J, with 8 bases between the two ends. CDR3 length: 13 residues. CDR3 in DNA: TGTGCCATCAGTTTGGCGGGCCAAGAGACCCAGTACTTC. Encoded protein: CAISLAGQETQYF.

This chain links TRBV6-1 with TRBJ2-2, with D possibly TRBD2 on 6 matching bases. CDR3 length: 13 residues. The germline V gene encodes CDR1 MNHNS and CDR2 SASEGT. V lost 10 bases to trimming and J lost 6 bases, with 15 bases between them. The CDR3 DNA reads as TGTGCCACCTCGGGCGGGGAGTCCGGGGAGCTGTTTTTT. It is translated as CATSGGESGELFF.

The V gene is TRBV28, the J gene TRBJ2-7; 9 bases are a match to TRBD2. The CDR3 loop spans 14 amino acids. CDR1 and CDR2 (germline): MDHEN, SYDVKM. V shed 6 bases and J 3 bases; nucleotides not matched to a gene: 6. The CDR3 loop is CASSRTSALYEQYF. CDR3 coding DNA: TGTGCCAGCAGCCGGACTAGCGCTCTCTACGAGCAGTACTTC.